The 6 T cell receptor beta chains below all came from one sample that was sequenced in a study of T cells in Graves' hyperthyroidism and ophthalmopathy (dated by TCRdb to the late 2010s). The library relied on multiplex PCR. Instrument used: Illumina HiSeq 2000. Amplification of TCR beta CDR3 regions was carried out from RNA transcripts. The first round of RT-PCR for the TCR CDR3 was performed with the HTBI primer set and the Qiagen OneStep RT-PCR kit. The public reads were reanalyzed by TCRdb: fastp trimming at Q25, MiXCR alignment, in-frame beta chains only. One record per CDR3 amino acid sequence lists the most common genes and DNA. Recorded for this sample are approximately 500,000 distinct CDR3 sequences; roughly 46% of them occurred a single time. The ten most abundant clones make up about 8.3% of the sample. The sequencing input was peripheral blood or thyroid tissue (not recorded which). The receptor source for this set is a woman between 18 and 29 years old with Graves' hyperthyroidism.

This clonotype showed up just a few times. This chain joins TRBV20-1 and TRBJ1-1, with 8 bases aligning to TRBD1. Per germline, CDR1 DFQATT and CDR2 SNEGSKA (reference sequence). V lost 3 bases to trimming and J lost 5 bases; unmatched junction nucleotides: 8. The CDR3 spans 14 residues. For the CDR3, the DNA is TGCAGTGCTAGTGACGGGACAGGCGCTACTGAAGCTTTCTTT. Encoded protein: CSASDGTGATEAFF.

This clonotype has more than one count but fewer than ten. With a much larger clone just one base away, this may be a read error. This chain joins TRBV20-1 and TRBJ2-7; D not certain. This CDR3 is 12 amino acids long. Germline loops: CDR1 DFQATT, CDR2 SNEGSKA (reference sequence). The CDR3, as DNA: TGCAATGCTAGAGTAAGAAGCTACGAGCAGTACTTC. Amino acids: CNARVRSYEQYF.

About this clonotype: Germline and junction disagree at one end, which may indicate a read error. The chain links TRBV10-3 to TRBJ2-7; D tentatively fits TRBD1 or TRBD2 (5 bases each). The CDR3 contains 15 residues. In germline, CDR1 is ENHRY, CDR2 SYGVKD. This CDR3 is CAIRPGHRAGGELYF. The DNA for the CDR3 is TGTGCCATCCGCCCCGGACATCGTGCGGGTGGGGAGCTGTACTTC.

This clonotype was seen only once. This chain joins TRBV11-3 and TRBJ1-2; TRBD1 matches 7 bases. This CDR3 spans 14 amino acids. J was trimmed by 7 bases and V by 5 bases; bases with no gene match: 10. The germline V gene encodes CDR1 SGHNT and CDR2 YENEEA. The CDR3 nucleotides read TGTGCCAGCAGCCAGGACAGGTCTTCGGTTGGCTACACCTTC. Protein: CASSQDRSSVGYTF.

The J gene is TRBJ1-1, the V gene TRBV9; perhaps TRBD1 as D (5 bases). The ends were cut back, 4 bases at V and 10 bases at J, with 14 bases in the middle. The CDR3 totals 12 residues. Looked up from germline, CDR1 is SGDLS and CDR2 is YYNGEE. CDR3 DNA sequence: TGTGCCAGCAGCCAAGGGGAACGAGGAGCTTTCTTT. It translates to CASSQGERGAFF.

Of note for this clonotype: Given a much more abundant clone one base away, this may be a read error. This chain links TRBV24-1 with TRBJ1-5; 7 nucleotides agree with TRBD1. Germline V gene lookup returns CDR1 KGHDR and CDR2 SFDVKD. The CDR3 extends over 15 amino acids. The CDR3 DNA is TGTGCCACCCGTGACGGCGGACAGGATCACCAGCCCCAGCATTTT. Protein product: CATRDGGQDHQPQHF.